This T cell receptor (beta chain) was captured by sequencing in a study of T cell repertoires in aging, cancer and after chemotherapy. Overall study context: Paired samples before and after chemotherapy came from chronic lymphocytic leukemia patients on fludarabine- or bendamustine-based regimens. About 10 million TCR reads made up the full dataset.

This clonotype turned up a few times. What it binds is unknown. Broader study findings: Compared with age-matched healthy donors, untreated hematological or solid cancer patients showed higher blood TCR clonality.

The V segment lost 5 bases and the J segment 5 bases; nucleotides outside the gene matches: 8. The CDR3 is 15 amino acids. From germline, CDR1 is SEHNR and CDR2 FQNEAQ (reference sequence). Amplification of TCR beta used genomic DNA extracted from peripheral blood. Rearranged V-D-J TRB sequences were amplified with a mixed TRB-A/B primer pool. A single record per CDR3 protein comes from TCRdb applying MiXCR to the multiplex PCR reads. The data show roughly 6,200 distinct CDR3 sequences, about 32% seen once. Material: blood. This TCR derives from a human donor with a blood cancer. The V gene is TRBV7-9, the J gene TRBJ2-3; 9 bases agree with TRBD2. The DNA for the CDR3 is TGTGCCAGCAGCGTGGTAGCGGGAGTGGAAGATACGCAGTATTTT. It translates to CASSVVAGVEDTQYF.